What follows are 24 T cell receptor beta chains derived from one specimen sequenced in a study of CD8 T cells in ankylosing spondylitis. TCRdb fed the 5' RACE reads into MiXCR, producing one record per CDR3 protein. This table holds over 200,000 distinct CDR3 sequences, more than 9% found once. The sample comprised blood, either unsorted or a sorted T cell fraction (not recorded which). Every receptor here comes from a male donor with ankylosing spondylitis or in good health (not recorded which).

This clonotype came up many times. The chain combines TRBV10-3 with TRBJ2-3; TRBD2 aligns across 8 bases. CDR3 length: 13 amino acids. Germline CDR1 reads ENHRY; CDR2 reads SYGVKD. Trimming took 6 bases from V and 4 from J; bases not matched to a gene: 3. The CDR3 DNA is TGTGCCATCAGGGGAGCGGGGGCAGATACGCAGTATTTT. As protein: CAIRGAGADTQYF.

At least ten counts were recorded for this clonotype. The chain's CDR3 is CASSQEMGGVWETQYF. The CDR3, as DNA: TGTGCCAGCAGCCAAGAAATGGGGGGGGTTTGGGAGACCCAGTACTTC. The chain is built from TRBV3-1 and TRBJ2-5, with 7 bases aligning to TRBD2. CDR1 and CDR2 from the germline V gene are LGHDT and YNNKEL (reference sequence). This CDR3 is built from 16 residues. Trimming cost V 0 bases and J 5 bases; bases outside gene matches: 9.

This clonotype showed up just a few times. The CDR3 is CASSLIELSGANVLTF. The CDR3 DNA is TGTGCCAGCAGTTTGATAGAGCTCTCTGGGGCCAACGTCCTGACTTTC. The chain links TRBV12-3 or TRBV12-4 to TRBJ2-6; D not certain. V was clipped by 3 bases and J by 0 bases, with 9 bases between them. The CDR3 length is 16 residues.

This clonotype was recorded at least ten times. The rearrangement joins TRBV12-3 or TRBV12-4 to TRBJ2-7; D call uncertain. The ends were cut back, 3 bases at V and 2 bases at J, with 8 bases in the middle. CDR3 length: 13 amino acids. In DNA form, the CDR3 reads TGTGCCAGCAGTTTTCAAGAAGCCTACGAGCAGTACTTC. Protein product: CASSFQEAYEQYF.

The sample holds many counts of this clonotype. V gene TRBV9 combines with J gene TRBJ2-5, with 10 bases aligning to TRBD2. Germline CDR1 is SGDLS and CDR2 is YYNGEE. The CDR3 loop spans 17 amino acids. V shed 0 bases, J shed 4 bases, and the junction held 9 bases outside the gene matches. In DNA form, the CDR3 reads TGTGCCAGCAGCGTAGGGGTAGCGGGGGGTTCAGCAGAGACCCAGTACTTC. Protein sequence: CASSVGVAGGSAETQYF.

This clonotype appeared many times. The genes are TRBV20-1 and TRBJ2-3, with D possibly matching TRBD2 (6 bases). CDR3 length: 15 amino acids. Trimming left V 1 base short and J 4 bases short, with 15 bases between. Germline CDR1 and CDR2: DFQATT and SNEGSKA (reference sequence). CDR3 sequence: CSARAARGWADTQYF. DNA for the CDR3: TGCAGTGCTAGAGCCGCCCGGGGGTGGGCAGATACGCAGTATTTT.

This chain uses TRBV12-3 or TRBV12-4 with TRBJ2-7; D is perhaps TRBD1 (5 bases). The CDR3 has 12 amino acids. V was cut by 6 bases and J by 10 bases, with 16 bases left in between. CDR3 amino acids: CASSLSSQVQYF. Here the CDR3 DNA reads TGTGCCAGCAGCCTTTCCTCACAGGTCCAGTACTTC.

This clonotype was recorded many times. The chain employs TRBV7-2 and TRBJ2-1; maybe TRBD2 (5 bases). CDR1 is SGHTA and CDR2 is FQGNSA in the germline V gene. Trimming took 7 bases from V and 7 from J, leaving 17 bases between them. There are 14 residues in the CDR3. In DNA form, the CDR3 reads TGTGCCAGCACATCGGACTTCGGGCTTAATGAGCAGTTCTTC. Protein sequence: CASTSDFGLNEQFF. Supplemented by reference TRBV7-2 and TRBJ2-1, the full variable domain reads GAGVSQSPSNKVTEKGKDVELRCDPISGHTALYWYRQSLGQGLEFLIYFQGNSAPDKSGLPSDRFSAERTGGSVSTLTIQRTQQEDSAVYLCASTSDFGLNEQFFGPGTRLTVL.

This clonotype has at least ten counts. CDR3 coding DNA: TGTGCCAGCAGTAACGCAATAGCGGGGGTGGAGACCCAGTACTTC. Translation: CASSNAIAGVETQYF. V is TRBV12-3 or TRBV12-4 and J is TRBJ2-5; the match to TRBD2 covers 9 bases. Trimming took 5 bases from V and 5 from J; bases not matched to a gene: 9. CDR3 size: 15 residues.

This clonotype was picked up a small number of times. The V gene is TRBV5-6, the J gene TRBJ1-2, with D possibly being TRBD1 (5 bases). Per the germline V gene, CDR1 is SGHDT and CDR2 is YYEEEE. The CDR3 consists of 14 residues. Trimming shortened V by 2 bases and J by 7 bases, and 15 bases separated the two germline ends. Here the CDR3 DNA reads TGTGCCAGCAGCTTTGGGCAGGGCTTCTTTGGCTACACCTTC. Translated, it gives CASSFGQGFFGYTF. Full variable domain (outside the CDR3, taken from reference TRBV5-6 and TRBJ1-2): DAGVTQSPTHLIKTRGQQVTLRCSPKSGHDTVSWYQQALGQGPQFIFQYYEEEERQRGNFPDRFSGHQFPNYSSELNVNALLLGDSALYLCASSFGQGFFGYTFGSGTRLTVV.

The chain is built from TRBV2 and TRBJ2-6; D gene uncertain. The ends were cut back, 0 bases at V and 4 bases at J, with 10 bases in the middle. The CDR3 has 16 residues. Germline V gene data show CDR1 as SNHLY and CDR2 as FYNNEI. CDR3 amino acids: CASSEAGASGANVLTF. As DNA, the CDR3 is TGTGCCAGCAGTGAAGCGGGTGCATCGGGGGCCAACGTCCTGACTTTC. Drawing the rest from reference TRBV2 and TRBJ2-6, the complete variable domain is EPEVTQTPSHQVTQMGQEVILRCVPISNHLYFYWYRQILGQKVEFLVSFYNNEISEKSEIFDDQFSVERPDGSNFTLKIRSTKLEDSAMYFCASSEAGASGANVLTFGAGSRLTVL.

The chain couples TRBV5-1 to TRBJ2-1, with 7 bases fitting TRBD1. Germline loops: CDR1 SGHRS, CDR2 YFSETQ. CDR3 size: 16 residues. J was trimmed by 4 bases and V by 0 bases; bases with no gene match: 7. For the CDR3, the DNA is TGCGCCAGCAGCTTGGGGGGGACAGAACCTTACAATGAGCAGTTCTTC. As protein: CASSLGGTEPYNEQFF.

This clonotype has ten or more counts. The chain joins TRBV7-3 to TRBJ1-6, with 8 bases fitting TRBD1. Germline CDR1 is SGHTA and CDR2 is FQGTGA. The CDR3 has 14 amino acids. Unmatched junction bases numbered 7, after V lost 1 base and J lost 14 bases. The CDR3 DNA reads TGTGCCAGCAGCTTAAGTTCGACAGGGGAGGCCCTCCACTTT. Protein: CASSLSSTGEALHF.

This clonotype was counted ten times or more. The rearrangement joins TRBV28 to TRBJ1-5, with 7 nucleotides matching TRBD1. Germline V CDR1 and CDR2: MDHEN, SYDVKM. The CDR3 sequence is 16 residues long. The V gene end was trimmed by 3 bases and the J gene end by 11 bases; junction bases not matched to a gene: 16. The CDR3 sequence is CASSFNGGGPAGTQHF. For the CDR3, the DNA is TGTGCCAGCAGTTTCAACGGAGGGGGCCCGGCGGGGACCCAGCATTTT.

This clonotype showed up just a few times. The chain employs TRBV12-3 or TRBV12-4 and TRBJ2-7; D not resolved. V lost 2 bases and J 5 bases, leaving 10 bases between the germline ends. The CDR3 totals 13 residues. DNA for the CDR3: TGTGCCAGCAGTTTAATGGCGTTAGACGAGCAGTACTTC. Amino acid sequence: CASSLMALDEQYF.

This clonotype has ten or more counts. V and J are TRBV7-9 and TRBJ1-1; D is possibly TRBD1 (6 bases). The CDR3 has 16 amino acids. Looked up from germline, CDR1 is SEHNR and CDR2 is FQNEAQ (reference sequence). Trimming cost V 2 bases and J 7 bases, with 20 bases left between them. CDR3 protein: CASSLLLVDRQNEAFF. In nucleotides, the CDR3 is TGTGCCAGCAGCTTACTTTTAGTCGACAGGCAAAATGAAGCTTTCTTT.

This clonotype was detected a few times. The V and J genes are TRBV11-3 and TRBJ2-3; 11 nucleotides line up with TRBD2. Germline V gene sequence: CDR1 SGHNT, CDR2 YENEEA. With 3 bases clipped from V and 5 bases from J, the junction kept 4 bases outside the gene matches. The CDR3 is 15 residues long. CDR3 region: CASSFTSGGLDTQYF. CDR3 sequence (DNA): TGTGCCAGCAGCTTTACTAGCGGGGGTCTAGATACGCAGTATTTT.

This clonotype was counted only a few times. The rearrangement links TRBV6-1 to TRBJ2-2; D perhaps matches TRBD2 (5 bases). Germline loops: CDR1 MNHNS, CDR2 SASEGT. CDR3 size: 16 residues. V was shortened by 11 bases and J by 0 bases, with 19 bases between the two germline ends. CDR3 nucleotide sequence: TGTGCCGGCCGGGTAGGTCGGGATGCGAACACCGGGGAGCTGTTTTTT. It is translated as CAGRVGRDANTGELFF.

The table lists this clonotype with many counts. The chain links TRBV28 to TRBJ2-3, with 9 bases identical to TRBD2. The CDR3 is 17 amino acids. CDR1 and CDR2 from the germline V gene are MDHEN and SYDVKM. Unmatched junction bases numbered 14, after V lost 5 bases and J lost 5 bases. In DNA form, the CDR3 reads TGTGCCAGCAGTGCCCGATTGGCGGGGGGGCCGATAGATACGCAGTATTTT. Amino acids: CASSARLAGGPIDTQYF. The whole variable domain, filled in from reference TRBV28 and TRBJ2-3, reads DVKVTQSSRYLVKRTGEKVFLECVQDMDHENMFWYRQDPGLGLRLIYFSYDVKMKEKGDIPEGYSVSREKKERFSLILESASTNQTSMYLCASSARLAGGPIDTQYFGPGTRLTVL.

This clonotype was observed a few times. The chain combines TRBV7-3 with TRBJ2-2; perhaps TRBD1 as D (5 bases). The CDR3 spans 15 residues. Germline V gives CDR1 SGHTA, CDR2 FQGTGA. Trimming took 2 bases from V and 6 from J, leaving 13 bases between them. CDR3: CASSLGRVRSGELFF. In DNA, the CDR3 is TGTGCCAGCAGCTTAGGCAGGGTTCGTTCCGGGGAGCTGTTTTTT.

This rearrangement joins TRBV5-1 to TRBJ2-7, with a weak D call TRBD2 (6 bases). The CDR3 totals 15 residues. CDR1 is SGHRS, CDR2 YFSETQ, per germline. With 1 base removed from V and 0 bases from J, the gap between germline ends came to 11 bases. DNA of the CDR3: TGCGCCAGCAGCTTGACGCCGGGACTCTCCTACGAGCAGTACTTC. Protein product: CASSLTPGLSYEQYF.

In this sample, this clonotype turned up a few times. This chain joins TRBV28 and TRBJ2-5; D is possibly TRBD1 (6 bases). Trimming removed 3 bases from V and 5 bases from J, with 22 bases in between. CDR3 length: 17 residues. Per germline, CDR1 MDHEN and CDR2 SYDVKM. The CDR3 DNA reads TGTGCCAGCAGTTTTAGGTGGGGCAGGGGAATGAAGGAGACCCAGTACTTC. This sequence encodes CASSFRWGRGMKETQYF.

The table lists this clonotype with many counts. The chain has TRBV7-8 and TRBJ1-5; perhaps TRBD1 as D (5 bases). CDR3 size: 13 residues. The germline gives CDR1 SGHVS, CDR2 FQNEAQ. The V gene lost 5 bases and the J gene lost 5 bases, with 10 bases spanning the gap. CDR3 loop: CASSLRGDQPQHF. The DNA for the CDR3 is TGTGCCAGCAGCCTCCGGGGGGATCAGCCCCAGCATTTT. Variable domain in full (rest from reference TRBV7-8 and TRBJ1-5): GAGVSQSPRYKVAKRGQDVALRCDPISGHVSLFWYQQALGQGPEFLTYFQNEAQLDKSGLPSDRFFAERPEGSVSTLKIQRTQQEDSAVYLCASSLRGDQPQHFGDGTRLSIL.

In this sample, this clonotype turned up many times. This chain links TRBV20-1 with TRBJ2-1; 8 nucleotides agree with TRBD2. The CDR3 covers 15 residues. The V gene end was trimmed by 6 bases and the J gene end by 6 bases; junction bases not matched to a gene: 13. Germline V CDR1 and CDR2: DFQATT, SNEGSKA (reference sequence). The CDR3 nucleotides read TGCAGTGCCTTCGGGCTAGGGGGGACTAGCAATGAGCAGTTCTTC. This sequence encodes CSAFGLGGTSNEQFF.